This TCR beta chain was recorded in a study of cytomegalovirus exposure and HLA in healthy donors (dated by TCRdb to between 2016 and 2019). Concerning the study at large: An earlier analysis of some 550 of the donors reported about 250 Gb of sequence data and 117 million unique TCR beta sequences from 150 million to 200 million T cells. On average, around 230,000 unique TCR beta nucleotide sequences were sequenced per donor among 350 to 400 genotyped donors of the cohort, with roughly a sixth of those sequences being non-productive. Along with the approximately 700-subject first cohort, a separate validation cohort of approximately 110 different subjects was used. Alongside the repertoire data, information on donor age, sex, ethnicity and CMV serostatus was compiled. An early release covering about 600 HLA-typed donors comprised 300 to 350 gigabases of sequencing data and around 80 million unique TCR sequences. Rather than drawing on any new phenotypic data, the later analysis identified candidate immune exposures from TCR beta sequences and the way those sequences occurred across donors. In a later genetic analysis, genome-wide SNP genotypes for about three fifths of the 666 donors were used, and that subset was treated as a discovery cohort. HLA typing included class I and class II loci at four-digit resolution. All discovery cohort repertoires had been generated using a single sequencing platform. The number of typed donors differed by locus: about 620-640 for A, B, C, DRB1 and DQB1; 500 to 550 for DQA1; 606 for DPA1; and some 450 for DPB1. The study was designed to test whether signatures of past pathogen exposure could be identified by cataloging public T cell receptors. The study profiled the T cell repertoires of some 610 subjects by immunosequencing and related them to cytomegalovirus serostatus. The genetic ancestry cluster associated with self-reported Caucasian donors included over 80% of the roughly 360 genotyped donors. Four to six DR-DQ haplotypes were handled as single units for association and clustering because linkage in the cohort was strong. An earlier analysis of 450 to 750 of the donors used high-throughput TCR beta sequencing to judge whether each TCR beta V gene segment behaved as functional or pseudogenic. High-throughput TCR immunosequencing, statistical association of individual TCRs with disease status, and machine learning were combined to predict cytomegalovirus infection status. A later analysis re-examined previously published TCR beta repertoires from more than 600 donors and added high-resolution HLA genotyping to investigate patterns of TCR occurrence. Broad study findings and their caveats: Linkage disequilibrium might explain the correlated functional status among segregating V segments, but an unknown experimental factor could not be excluded. The cohort was sequenced for TCR beta chains only, and without alpha or paired-chain data the features that could be detected were limited. While some public TCRs were present in many individuals, most TCR sequences turned up only very rarely across donors. In the study, about 150 TCR beta chains were listed as associated with cytomegalovirus. The 87-base-pair reads could not distinguish some IMGT-functional V segments, including TRBV6-2 and TRBV6-3, so those segments were excluded. A cluster of highly shared sequence variants was judged likely to be a technical artifact of the sequencing pipeline. In both the original and validation cohorts, the classifier was reported to diagnose cytomegalovirus status with high specificity and sensitivity. A later analysis found that TCR association rates varied across HLA loci, with DRB1 alleles showing the most associated TCRs and HLA-C alleles the fewest. According to a later analysis, parvovirus B19, influenza, CMV and Epstein-Barr virus appeared linked to several top co-occurrence clusters. The authors suggested that the approach could potentially be extended to other disease states and immunological phenotypes. Compared with equally common non-associated chains, HLA-associated TCR beta chains in a later analysis were more clonally expanded and had lower generation probabilities. A further reported finding was that TCR beta sequences accurately predicted the HLA-A and HLA-B alleles for most subjects in the first cohort. In vitro tests confirmed that a few of the cytomegalovirus-associated TCR beta chains recognize cytomegalovirus antigens. Most CMV-associated TCR beta chains appeared to be HLA-restricted in a later analysis, and the HLA associations seemed to be driven largely by CMV exposure. According to a later genetic analysis, donors in an Asian-associated ancestry cluster had fewer N-insertions in productive TCRs than the approximately 700-donor mean. An earlier analysis of 450 to 750 of the donors showed that most TCR beta V segments appeared in productive rearrangements either about 90% or about 30% of the time, which broadly matched IMGT annotations. Because counts were too low, seventeen rarely observed V segments, including chromosome 9 orphons, were excluded from the earlier analysis of 587 of the donors. Because HLA typing was unavailable for some donors at each locus, only the typed subset was used in association tests. For the cohort, immune exposure information was limited to CMV serostatus. Assigning TCR associations to individual alleles was difficult when HLA alleles, especially DR and DQ, strongly co-occurred. Specific HLA alleles were associated with some 15,000 TCR beta sequences at a false discovery rate of 0.05 in a later analysis. Roughly uniform sequencing depth across donors was assumed in presence/absence analyses, although this assumption may not hold. An association between a missense DCLRE1C variant and V-gene and J-gene trimming of TCR beta chains was found in a later genetic analysis and replicated in an independent cohort.

The cohort comprised around 700 healthy bone marrow donors. All cohort members were sampled while nominally healthy, although unrecorded immune exposures were likely present. The donor tested CMV seronegative and was one of the 352 seronegative cohort members. A peripheral blood sample was collected from each donor, and TCR beta sequencing was performed on peripheral blood mononuclear cells. The Qiagen DNeasy Blood Extraction Kit was used to extract genomic DNA from the blood cell samples. Trimmed from V: 0 bases; trimmed from J: 5 bases; junction bases lacking a gene match: 3. Counted from cysteine to phenylalanine, this CDR3 has 15 amino acids. Only the CDR3 region is kept as DNA, spanning 45 bases read in frame from base 1. CDR1 and CDR2 (LNHNV, YYDKDF) derive from the germline V gene (reference sequence). On this clone: The specificity of this receptor is unknown. No qualities accompany the bases; no much larger clone lies one base away.

The method was the immunoSEQ multiplex PCR assay. A mixture of 60 forward primers for TCR Vbeta segments and 13 reverse primers for TCR Jbeta segments was used in the multiplex PCR. Amplification of the CDR3 region of rearranged TCR beta genes was performed with a multiplex PCR assay on genomic DNA. Amplified TCR beta libraries were sequenced as 87-base-pair reads on the Illumina HiSeq System. As for how the authors treated the data: A later analysis tallied 75 million to 95 million unique TCR beta chains across the 666 repertoires, and approximately 11 million of those chains were shared by two or more donors. Raw reads were error-corrected and collapsed into unique sequences by a nearest-neighbor algorithm in which closely related sequences were merged to remove PCR and sequencing errors. CDR3 sequences were aligned to IMGT reference sequences to assign V, D and J gene segments. For a sequence to be retained, at least a six-nucleotide match to both a V gene segment and a J gene segment was required. A rearrangement was called productive if the CDR3 had no stop codons and remained in frame with V and J, and every other rearrangement was called non-productive. Following IMGT convention, CDR3 was defined as the stretch from the second conserved V-encoded cysteine up to the conserved J-encoded phenylalanine. The earlier analysis of about 530 of the donors excluded any sequence lacking an unambiguous match to a single V gene segment. An earlier analysis of several hundred of the donors called V segments functional above 56.7% productive rearrangements and segregating when the between-donor standard deviation exceeded 5%. A statistical classification framework was developed to diagnose cytomegalovirus status using the catalog of TCR beta chain sequences. In a later analysis, TCR nucleotide sequences were compared against IMGT/GENE-DB human TR gene sequences so that V and J genes could be assigned. A later analysis assigned CDR3 sequences and most-parsimonious VDJ recombination scenarios with the TCRdist pipeline. In a later analysis, every TCR beta chain was defined by the combination of its CDR3 amino acid sequence and its V-gene family, and reads without a unique V-gene family were dropped. In a later analysis, a few hundred highly shared, low-generation-probability nucleotide sequences were removed to address suspected cross-contamination and a sequencing artifact. In a later analysis, a clonal expansion index for each public chain was calculated from normalized within-repertoire ranks of inferred template counts. Generation probabilities in a later analysis came from a VDJ recombination model fitted to out-of-frame rearrangements, and those results were checked against IGoR. In a later analysis, TCR-TCR, TCR-HLA and TCR-CMV co-occurrence was scored with hypergeometric tests, and a repertoire-size bias correction was applied to TCR pairs. A later analysis estimated false discovery rates by permuting HLA or CMV assignments 20 times. In a later analysis, co-occurring TCRs were grouped with DBSCAN, and TCRdist sequence similarity was added when clustering was performed within HLA-allele-positive subsets. For co-occurrence clustering, repertoires with fewer than 30,000 or more than 120,000 public chains were excluded, along with 5 or 6 repertoires with anomalous nucleotide sharing. The immuneACCESS repertoire file appears here via TCRdb, limited to in-frame rearrangements. These files lack a portion of the clones; in checked studies, under half of the deficit traces to unresolved V genes, and the cause of the others is not known. V and J calls and clone size are those listed in that table; D and trimming were worked out from the DNA. The sample table records under 150,000 clones; roughly 80% of these occur just once. The ten largest make up around 1.3% of the sample.

Sequencing was carried out using PBMCs. Recombination joined TRBV15 with TRBJ2-3, with 9 middle bases fitting TRBD2. The sequence derives from a girl between 2 and 10 years old in good health and CMV-seronegative. This receptor carries the CDR3 CATSRERGGVDTQYF. The nucleotide sequence is TGTGCCACCAGCAGAGAGCGGGGGGGCGTAGATACGCAGTATTTT.